The clone carrying this T cell receptor beta chain showed up just a few times. Its specificity is unknown. TCRdb reprocessed the RT-PCR reads with MiXCR, giving one entry per CDR3 protein. The sample has 650,000 to 800,000 distinct CDR3 sequences, less than 20% seen once. The length of the CDR3 is 16 residues. Between the trimmed V and J ends, which lost 0 bases and 2 bases, there was a span of 12 bases. CDR1 and CDR2 from the germline V gene are SGHNT and YYREEE (reference sequence). The data belong to a study of response to subunit inactivated influenza vaccine. Broader study findings: There was a suggestion from the authors that each seasonal influenza vaccination recruits few new T cells.

The chain has TRBV5-4 and TRBJ2-1; D gene ambiguous. Sequences were derived from PBMCs from blood, sampled 4 to 6 days after vaccination. This clonotype was sampled from a man aged 45-65 years who received an inactivated influenza vaccine. The CDR3 is CASSLGGAQTYNEQFF. CDR3 in DNA: TGTGCCAGCAGCTTGGGTGGAGCGCAGACCTACAATGAGCAGTTCTTC. The full variable domain, rest sourced from reference TRBV5-4 and TRBJ2-1, is ETGVTQSPTHLIKTRGQQVTLRCSSQSGHNTVSWYQQALGQGPQFIFQYYREEENGRGNFPPRFSGLQFPNYSSELNVNALELDDSALYLCASSLGGAQTYNEQFFGPGTRLTVL.